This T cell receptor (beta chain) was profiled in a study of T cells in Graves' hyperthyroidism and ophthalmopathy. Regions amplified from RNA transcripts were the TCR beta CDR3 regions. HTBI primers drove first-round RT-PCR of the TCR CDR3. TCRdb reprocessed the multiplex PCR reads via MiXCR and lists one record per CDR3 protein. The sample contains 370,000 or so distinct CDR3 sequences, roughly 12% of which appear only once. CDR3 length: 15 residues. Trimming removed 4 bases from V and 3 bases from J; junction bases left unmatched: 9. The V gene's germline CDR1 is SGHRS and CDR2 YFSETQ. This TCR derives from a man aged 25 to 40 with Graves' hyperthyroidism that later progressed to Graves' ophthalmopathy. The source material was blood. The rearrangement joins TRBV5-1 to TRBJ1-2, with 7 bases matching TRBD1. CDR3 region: CASSARDRAHYGYTF. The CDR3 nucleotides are TGCGCCAGCAGCGCCCGGGACAGAGCTCACTATGGCTACACCTTC.